The 24 T cell receptor beta chains below all came from one sample that was sequenced in a study of blood T cell repertoires in COVID-19. Data came from immunoSEQ multiplex PCR; TCRdb stores just in-frame clones and leaves some out. The table shows 100,000 or so clones, with almost 95% occurring only once. Sequencing was performed on peripheral blood. The receptors here all came from a man in his forties or fifties with active COVID-19.

The gene calls are TRBV6-1 and TRBJ2-1; 14 positions match TRBD2. The CDR3 runs 17 residues. CDR1 MNHNS and CDR2 SASEGT come from the germline V gene. J lost 8 bases, V lost 1 base, and 7 bases had no gene match. CDR3 nucleotides: TGTGCCAGCAGTGAAGGGGGACTAGCGGGAGTGTTGCATGAGCAGTTCTTC. This translates into CASSEGGLAGVLHEQFF.

The chain links TRBV5-5 to TRBJ1-2; TRBD1 aligns across 7 bases. This CDR3 is built from 18 residues. V shed 2 bases and J 2 bases; nucleotides not matched to a gene: 15. Germline V gene sequence: CDR1 SGHKS, CDR2 YYEKEE (reference sequence). CDR3 bases: TGTGCCAGCAGCTTCCAACCGGGGCGACAGGGCCCGAACTATGGCTACACCTTC. It translates to CASSFQPGRQGPNYGYTF.

This clone was observed once. This chain uses TRBV7-3 with TRBJ1-2, with 8 nucleotides matching TRBD1. The germline V gene has CDR1 SGHTA and CDR2 FQGTGA. The V and J ends lost 5 bases and 4 bases, in that order; junction bases with no gene match: 6. The length of the CDR3 is 14 residues. The CDR3 nucleotides are TGTGCCAGCAGCCCCCAGGGGGCGAGCTATGGCTACACCTTC. Its protein product is CASSPQGASYGYTF. The full variable domain, its missing parts supplied by reference TRBV7-3 and TRBJ1-2, is GAGVSQTPSNKVTEKGKYVELRCDPISGHTALYWYRQSLGQGPEFLIYFQGTGAADDSGLPNDRFFAVRPEGSVSTLKIQRTERGDSAVYLCASSPQGASYGYTFGSGTRLTVV.

The chain is built from TRBV6-5 and TRBJ2-5, with TRBD2 identical over 7 bases. Germline lookup yields CDR1 MNHEY and CDR2 SVGAGI. The V segment lost 6 bases and the J segment 5 bases; nucleotides outside the gene matches: 9. CDR3 size: 14 residues. Here the CDR3 DNA reads TGTGCCAGCAGCGCGGGAGCCTGGGTTGAGACCCAGTACTTC. Protein: CASSAGAWVETQYF.

The chain carries TRBV7-2 and TRBJ2-7; a weak D match, TRBD2 (5 bases). Trimming left V 4 bases short and J 6 bases short, with 13 bases between. From germline, CDR1 is SGHTA and CDR2 FQGNSA. The CDR3 has 13 residues. In nucleotides, the CDR3 is TGTGCCAGCAGCTCTCCAGGACTCCGCGAGCAGTACTTC. Its translation is CASSSPGLREQYF. The full variable domain, completed using reference TRBV7-2 and TRBJ2-7, is GAGVSQSPSNKVTEKGKDVELRCDPISGHTALYWYRQSLGQGLEFLIYFQGNSAPDKSGLPSDRFSAERTGGSVSTLTIQRTQQEDSAVYLCASSSPGLREQYFGPGTRLTVT.

This chain connects TRBV19 to TRBJ2-2, with 9 bases lining up with TRBD1. Germline-derived CDR1 and CDR2 are LNHDA and SQIVND (reference sequence). The CDR3 runs 15 residues. Unmatched junction bases numbered 7, after V lost 10 bases and J lost 1 base. The CDR3 coding sequence is TGTGCCAACTACCCGGGACAGGGGAACACCGGGGAGCTGTTTTTT. Its protein is CANYPGQGNTGELFF.

The V call is TRBV19, the J call TRBJ2-7; weak D call: TRBD1 (6 bases). The V gene lost 7 bases and the J gene lost 0 bases, with 22 bases spanning the gap. The CDR3 covers 17 residues. Per germline, CDR1 LNHDA and CDR2 SQIVND (reference sequence). CDR3 sequence reads: CASTPRARTDNSYEQYF. The CDR3 DNA reads TGTGCCAGTACCCCCCGCGCACGGACAGACAACTCCTACGAGCAGTACTTC. The full variable domain, completed using reference TRBV19 and TRBJ2-7, is DGGITQSPKYLFRKEGQNVTLSCEQNLNHDAMYWYRQDPGQGLRLIYYSQIVNDFQKGDIAEGYSVSREKKESFPLTVTSAQKNPTAFYLCASTPRARTDNSYEQYFGPGTRLTVT.

J is TRBJ2-7 and V is TRBV6-5, with TRBD2 as a possible D gene (5 bases). The germline V and J ends were trimmed by 7 bases and 3 bases, with 13 bases remaining between them. Germline V CDR1 and CDR2: MNHEY, SVGAGI. The CDR3 extends over 13 amino acids. This CDR3 is CASTRGGNYEQYF. The CDR3 DNA sequence: TGTGCCAGCACCCGGGGTGGAAACTACGAGCAGTACTTC.

This chain connects TRBV5-4 to TRBJ2-5, with TRBD1 matching 7 bases. The CDR3 length is 17 residues. V trimming: 0 bases; J trimming: 1 base; junction bases outside the gene matches: 9. Per germline, CDR1 SGHNT and CDR2 YYREEE (reference sequence). The CDR3 region is CASSLDPRTGPQETQYF. The DNA of the CDR3 is TGTGCCAGCAGCTTGGATCCGAGGACAGGCCCCCAAGAGACCCAGTACTTC.

The V and J genes are TRBV6-6 and TRBJ2-7; possible D gene TRBD1, 5 bases. Trimming stripped 0 bases from V and 1 base from J, with 10 bases between. CDR1 is MNHNY and CDR2 is SVGAGI in the germline V gene (reference sequence). The length of the CDR3 is 15 residues. The CDR3 sequence is CASSYSSQGSYEQYF. The DNA for the CDR3 is TGTGCCAGCAGTTACTCGTCGCAGGGATCCTACGAGCAGTACTTC.

The J gene is TRBJ2-1, the V gene TRBV4-1; D might be TRBD2 (5 bases). The CDR3 length is 17 residues. Germline loops: CDR1 MGHRA, CDR2 YSYEKL. Trimming shortened V by 1 base and J by 8 bases, and 21 bases separated the two germline ends. This chain's CDR3 is CASSQGRFGSRVDEQFF. The CDR3 nucleotides read TGCGCCAGCAGCCAAGGGAGGTTTGGAAGCAGAGTCGATGAGCAGTTCTTC.

This clone was observed a few times. The chain employs TRBV6-5 and TRBJ1-2; tentatively, D is TRBD1 (5 bases). Per the germline V gene, CDR1 is MNHEY and CDR2 is SVGAGI. Trimming removed 4 bases from V and 4 bases from J, with 10 bases in between. The CDR3 extends over 13 amino acids. CDR3 bases: TGTGCCAGCAGTTCAACAGGAGCCTATGGCTACACCTTC. The encoded protein is CASSSTGAYGYTF.

The genes are TRBV3-1 (or the pseudogene TRBV3-2) and TRBJ2-3, with D possibly being TRBD2 (5 bases). This CDR3 spans 17 amino acids. V shed 0 bases and J shed 2 bases, with 15 bases lying between them. The germline V gene encodes CDR1 LGHDT and CDR2 YNNKEL (reference sequence). The CDR3 loop is CASSQDLASGLTDTQYF. The CDR3 nucleotides are TGTGCCAGCAGCCAAGATCTCGCGAGCGGACTCACAGATACGCAGTATTTT.

V usage is TRBV19 and J usage is TRBJ1-1; D gene uncertain. V was trimmed by 5 bases and J by 2 bases, leaving 12 bases between them. The germline V gene encodes CDR1 LNHDA and CDR2 SQIVND (reference sequence). The CDR3 has 14 residues. DNA of the CDR3: TGTGCCAGTAGTCCCCTGGGAGGAAACACTGAAGCTTTCTTT. It yields the protein CASSPLGGNTEAFF.

The CDR3 loop is CASSIQGNEQFF. The CDR3 coding sequence is TGTGCCAGTAGTATCCAGGGTAATGAGCAGTTCTTC. The chain uses TRBV19 and TRBJ2-1, with a tentative D call TRBD1 (5 bases). From germline, CDR1 is LNHDA and CDR2 SQIVND (reference sequence). This CDR3 region has 12 residues. V shed 3 bases and J shed 7 bases, with 7 bases lying between them.

V is TRBV11-2 and J is TRBJ2-2; 10 bases agree with TRBD2. V lost 5 bases to trimming and J lost 3 bases; unmatched junction nucleotides: 3. The CDR3 spans 15 residues. Germline assignment: CDR1 SGHAT and CDR2 FQNNGV. As DNA, the CDR3 is TGTGCCAGCAGCCATCTAGCGGGAGACACCGGGGAGCTGTTTTTT. Amino acid sequence: CASSHLAGDTGELFF.

This chain links TRBV6-5 with TRBJ2-1, with 9 positions matching TRBD2. Trimming cost V 9 bases and J 7 bases; bases outside gene matches: 13. Germline V CDR1 and CDR2: MNHEY, SVGAGI. This CDR3 is 15 amino acids long. The DNA of the CDR3 is TGTGCCAGATCGCGGCGGGAGGGCCTTAATAATGAGCAGTTCTTC. Its protein is CARSRREGLNNEQFF.

V is TRBV9 and J is TRBJ1-4; 7 bases agree with TRBD1. The CDR3 is made up of 15 amino acids. The germline gives CDR1 SGDLS, CDR2 YYNGEE. V gave up 6 bases and J gave up 3 bases; unmatched junction bases: 8. Here the CDR3 DNA reads TGTGCCAGCACCAAAACCGGGACAGCTAATGAAAAACTGTTTTTT. Protein product: CASTKTGTANEKLFF.

The chain couples TRBV28 to TRBJ1-2, with D possibly being TRBD1 (6 bases). Trimming took off 4 bases at V and 0 bases at J, with 9 bases between the two ends. The CDR3 consists of 14 residues. Per the germline V gene, CDR1 is MDHEN and CDR2 is SYDVKM. The CDR3: CASSSGASNYGYTF. CDR3 nucleotides: TGTGCCAGCAGTTCAGGGGCCTCTAACTATGGCTACACCTTC.

The V call is TRBV30, the J call TRBJ2-2; 8 bases match TRBD1. Per the germline V gene, CDR1 is GTSNPN and CDR2 is SVGIG (reference sequence). This CDR3 contains 16 residues. Unmatched junction bases numbered 16, after V lost 7 bases and J lost 6 bases. CDR3 in DNA: TGTGCCTCTAGGCGGGGACGGCAGGGGGCTGCCGGGGAGCTGTTTTTT. Translating gives CASRRGRQGAAGELFF.

The rearrangement joins TRBV7-3 to TRBJ2-7, with 7 bases aligning to TRBD1. The CDR3 is 14 residues long. J was trimmed by 0 bases and V by 5 bases; bases with no gene match: 4. Germline CDR1 and CDR2: SGHTA and FQGTGA. The DNA of the CDR3 is TGTGCCAGCAGCCCGACAGGGAGCTCCTACGAGCAGTACTTC. Translated: CASSPTGSSYEQYF.

The chain joins TRBV24-1 to TRBJ2-1; 8 nucleotides match TRBD2. Trimming removed 4 bases from V and 4 bases from J; junction bases left unmatched: 5. This CDR3 spans 15 amino acids. Germline V gene sequence: CDR1 KGHDR, CDR2 SFDVKD. The CDR3 DNA sequence: TGTGCCACCAGTGAAAGTGCGGGGGGTTACAATGAGCAGTTCTTC. Translation gives CATSESAGGYNEQFF.

This clone was seen more than once but under ten times. The chain has TRBV7-9 and TRBJ1-1; D is perhaps TRBD1 (6 bases). Germline values: CDR1 SEHNR, CDR2 FQNEAQ (reference sequence). The CDR3 loop spans 14 amino acids. Trimming pared 4 bases from V and 1 base from J, leaving 10 bases between. CDR3 nucleotides: TGTGCCAGCAGCTCAATGGACAGGAACACTGAAGCTTTCTTT. It yields the protein CASSSMDRNTEAFF. Supplemented by reference TRBV7-9 and TRBJ1-1, the full variable domain reads DTGVSQNPRHKITKRGQNVTFRCDPISEHNRLYWYRQTLGQGPEFLTYFQNEAQLEKSRLLSDRFSAERPKGSFSTLEIQRTEQGDSAMYLCASSSMDRNTEAFFGQGTRLTVV.

The chain has TRBV18 and TRBJ1-1; 10 bases match TRBD1. The germline CDR1 and CDR2 sequences are KGHSH and LQKENI. There are 17 residues in the CDR3. V gave up 5 bases and J gave up 5 bases; unmatched junction bases: 14. The CDR3 sequence is CASSSGTGEGRRTEAFF. The CDR3 DNA reads as TGTGCCAGCTCATCAGGGACAGGGGAGGGTCGGCGTACTGAAGCTTTCTTT.